The rows below give T cell receptor beta chains drawn from one sample of a study of metastatic and nonmetastatic thyroid tumors. TCRdb re-processed the PCR reads through MiXCR. The table lists some 31,000 clones, approximately 7.4% of them singletons. The sequencing sample was made of blood. The receptors stem from a female donor with papillary thyroid cancer or a benign thyroid nodule (not recorded which). Some clones in this sample may be carry-over from other donors' samples. CDR3s include the opening cysteine and the closing phenylalanine or tryptophan. The order of the fields is CDR3 length, D gene, V gene, clone size, J gene, CDR3 protein, CDR3 DNA. D genes are given only for firm matches. The size field reads once, few, many, or a class for an expanded clone.

cdr3_length: 15
d_call: TRBD1
v_call: TRBV11-3
clone_size: many
j_call: TRBJ2-3
cdr3_aa: CASSSGQGYTDTQYF
cdr3_nt: TGTGCCAGCAGCTCCGGACAGGGCTACACAGATACGCAGTATTTT

cdr3_length: 14
d_call: TRBD1
v_call: TRBV7-2
clone_size: many
j_call: TRBJ1-2
cdr3_aa: CASSLGQGRIGYTF
cdr3_nt: TGTGCCAGCAGTCTCGGACAGGGGCGGATCGGCTACACCTTC

cdr3_length: 15
d_call: TRBD1
v_call: TRBV6-1
clone_size: many
j_call: TRBJ2-7
cdr3_aa: CASRSRDRGTYEQYF
cdr3_nt: TGTGCCAGCAGGAGTCGGGACAGGGGGACCTACGAGCAGTACTTC

cdr3_length: 15
d_call: TRBD2
v_call: TRBV24-1
clone_size: many
j_call: TRBJ2-7
cdr3_aa: CATSTSGIEGYEQYF
cdr3_nt: TGTGCCACCAGTACTAGCGGGATCGAAGGGTACGAGCAGTACTTC

cdr3_length: 16
d_call: -
v_call: TRBV24-1
clone_size: many
j_call: TRBJ2-3
cdr3_aa: CATSDLLSSGADTQYF
cdr3_nt: TGTGCCACCAGTGATTTGCTATCTAGTGGCGCAGATACGCAGTATTTT

cdr3_length: 17
d_call: -
v_call: TRBV2
clone_size: many
j_call: TRBJ2-4
cdr3_aa: CASSEAPTGSPKNIQYF
cdr3_nt: TGTGCCAGCAGTGAAGCGCCTACAGGGTCCCCAAAAAACATTCAGTACTTC

cdr3_length: 16
d_call: -
v_call: TRBV11-1
clone_size: many
j_call: TRBJ2-6
cdr3_aa: CASSFLGPLGANVLTF
cdr3_nt: TGTGCCAGCAGCTTTCTGGGACCTCTGGGGGCCAACGTCCTGACTTTC

cdr3_length: 15
d_call: TRBD2
v_call: TRBV18
clone_size: many
j_call: TRBJ2-3
cdr3_aa: CASSPGLAVTDTQYF
cdr3_nt: TGTGCCAGCTCACCGGGACTAGCTGTAACAGATACGCAGTATTTT

cdr3_length: 14
d_call: -
v_call: TRBV9
clone_size: many
j_call: TRBJ2-1
cdr3_aa: CASSEVGGYNEQFF
cdr3_nt: TGTGCCAGCAGCGAGGTAGGAGGGTACAATGAGCAGTTCTTC

cdr3_length: 13
d_call: -
v_call: TRBV2
clone_size: many
j_call: TRBJ1-2
cdr3_aa: CASRKDGYYGYTF
cdr3_nt: TGTGCCAGCAGGAAGGACGGCTACTATGGCTACACCTTC

cdr3_length: 17
d_call: TRBD2
v_call: TRBV19
clone_size: many
j_call: TRBJ2-3
cdr3_aa: CASRGLAGGFETDTQYF
cdr3_nt: TGTGCCAGTAGAGGACTAGCGGGAGGGTTTGAGACAGATACGCAGTATTTT